This T cell receptor beta chain is from a study of shared clonotypes between healthy human individuals. The protocol was immunoSEQ multiplex PCR, while the TCRdb copy is restricted to in-frame clones and leaves out a portion. This table holds roughly 2.2 million clones, 80% to 95% found once. Trimming cost V 5 bases and J 2 bases; bases outside gene matches: 4. CDR1 is SEHNR, CDR2 FQNEAQ, per germline (reference sequence). The CDR3 is 15 amino acids. The origin of this receptor is a man between 18 and 29 years old in good health. Some clones in this sample may be carry-over from other donors' samples. Sequencing was done on a sample of naive CD4+ T cells from PBMCs. Subset: CD45RA+ positively selected. This sequence joins TRBV7-9 and TRBJ2-3; 10 positions match TRBD2. CDR3 DNA sequence: TGTGCCAGCAGCCGGACTAGCGGAAACACAGATACGCAGTATTTT. Translated: CASSRTSGNTDTQYF.